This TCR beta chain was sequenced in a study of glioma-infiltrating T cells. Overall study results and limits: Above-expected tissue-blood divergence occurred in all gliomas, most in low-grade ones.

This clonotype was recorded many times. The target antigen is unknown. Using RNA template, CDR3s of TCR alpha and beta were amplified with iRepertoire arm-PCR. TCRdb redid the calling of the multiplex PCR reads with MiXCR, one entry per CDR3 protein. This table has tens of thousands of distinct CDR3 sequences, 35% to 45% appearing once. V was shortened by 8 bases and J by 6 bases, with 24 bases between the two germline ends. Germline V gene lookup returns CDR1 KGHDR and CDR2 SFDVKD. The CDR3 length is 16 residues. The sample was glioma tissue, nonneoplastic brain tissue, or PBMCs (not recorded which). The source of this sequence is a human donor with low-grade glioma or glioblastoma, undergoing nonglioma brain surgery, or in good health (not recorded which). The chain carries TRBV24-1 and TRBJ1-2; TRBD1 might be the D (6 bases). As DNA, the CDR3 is TGTGCCACCAACAAAGGGGGGTCGGCGGGGGACCATGGCTACACCTTC. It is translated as CATNKGGSAGDHGYTF.